This T cell receptor (beta chain) comes out of a study of beta chain features in type 1 diabetes. Study-wide points: A moderate, significant TCRB CDR3 shortening appeared in type 1 diabetes across four CD4+ subsets. cDNA-based reads could over-represent cells with high TCR expression.

Expressed TCRB transcripts were sequenced, since all the RNA that had been isolated was reverse transcribed. The average output of naive, central memory and regulatory T cell samples was approximately 3.8 million reads. The protocol was immunoSEQ multiplex PCR, while the TCRdb copy is restricted to in-frame clones and leaves out a portion. The sample records 600,000 to 700,000 clones, under 15% being singletons. Concerning this clone: The antigen is unknown.

Each of the CD4+ naive, central memory, regulatory and stem cell-like memory populations was sorted via CD45RO/CCR7/CD25/CD127/CD95/CD27. Germline V CDR1 and CDR2: SEHNR, FQNEAQ (reference sequence). The CDR3 runs to 16 residues. Trimming took 4 bases from V and 4 from J; bases not matched to a gene: 8. This clonotype originated in a man between 25 and 39 years old with type 1 diabetes. This sequence joins TRBV7-9 and TRBJ2-1; TRBD2 agrees at 9 bases. What was sequenced was naive CD4+ T cells from blood. The CDR3 loop reads CASSSLAGALYNEQFF. In DNA form, the CDR3 reads TGTGCCAGCAGCTCCTTAGCGGGGGCATTATACAATGAGCAGTTCTTC.